A selection of T cell receptor beta chains follows, all from one sample in a study of cytotoxic CD8 clonotypes in ibrutinib-treated CLL. Measured with immunoSEQ multiplex PCR; TCRdb has only the in-frame clones, and not every one. This sample yields around 250,000 clones, of which 60% to 75% are seen a single time; just over 15% belongs to the top ten. The starting material was PBMCs, obtained after 24 months of ibrutinib treatment. These receptors came from a human donor with chronic lymphocytic leukemia. Both conserved end residues are part of each CDR3. The order of the fields is V gene, CDR3 length, J gene, D gene, clone size, CDR3 DNA, CDR3 protein. The D gene is left open where the match is weak. Not all rows give a size; the values are once, few, many and, for expanded clones, a class.

TRBV9	16	TRBJ2-7	NA	few	TGTGCCAGCAGCGTAGGTATCAGATCGTTCTCCTACGAGCAGTACTTC	CASSVGIRSFSYEQYF
TRBV28	15	TRBJ2-7	TRBD2	NA	TGTGCCAGCAGTTTGGTGACTAGCGGGAAGGGGGAGCAGTACTTC	CASSLVTSGKGEQYF
TRBV12-5	13	TRBJ1-2	TRBD1	NA	TGTGCTAGTGGTTCCGGGACAGGCTATGGCTACACCTTC	CASGSGTGYGYTF
TRBV5-4	14	TRBJ1-3	NA	NA	TGTGCCAGCAGCTTGGTAGGGGAAGGAAACACCATATATTTT	CASSLVGEGNTIYF
TRBV5-6	14	TRBJ2-7	NA	NA	TGTGCCAGCAGCTTGTATTGGGAGATCTACGAGCAGTACTTC	CASSLYWEIYEQYF
TRBV19	16	TRBJ2-3	TRBD1	NA	TGTGCCAGTAGTATAGGCAGGGGGCTGATCACAGATACGCAGTATTTT	CASSIGRGLITDTQYF
TRBV6-5	15	TRBJ2-5	TRBD2	NA	TGTGCCAGCAGGGGAGCGGGAGGGCCAGAAAAGACCCAGTACTTC	CASRGAGGPEKTQYF
TRBV6-5	13	TRBJ2-7	TRBD2	few	TGTGCCAGCAGCCAGGGACTATTCTACGAGCAGTACTTC	CASSQGLFYEQYF
TRBV7-4	19	TRBJ1-3	TRBD1	NA	TGTGCCAGCAGCTTAGTTGGGACAGCGAATCTCTCCTCTGGAAACACCATATATTTT	CASSLVGTANLSSGNTIYF
TRBV15	11	TRBJ2-1	NA	NA	TGTGCCACCAGCAGAGTTGATGAGCAGTTCTTC	CATSRVDEQFF
TRBV7-3	16	TRBJ1-2	TRBD1	NA	TGTGCCAGCAGCCTCCATCAGACAGGGGGCTTATATGGCTACACCTTC	CASSLHQTGGLYGYTF
TRBV29-1	15	TRBJ2-2	NA	NA	TGCAGCGTTGAAGAGGGCAGGGGAGAGACCGGGGAGCTGTTTTTT	CSVEEGRGETGELFF
TRBV25-1	13	TRBJ2-5	TRBD1	NA	TGTGCCAGCGGACGACAGGGTATCGAGACCCAGTACTTC	CASGRQGIETQYF
TRBV2	15	TRBJ1-5	TRBD1	NA	TGTGCCAGCAGGGGGACAGTACTCGGCAATCAGCCCCAGCATTTT	CASRGTVLGNQPQHF
TRBV5-1	15	TRBJ2-3	NA	NA	TGCGCCAGCAGCTTGGAGGGCAGGGATCCAGATACGCAGTATTTT	CASSLEGRDPDTQYF
TRBV28	12	TRBJ1-2	NA	NA	TGTGCCAGCAGTACGCAAAGCTATGGCTACACCTTC	CASSTQSYGYTF
TRBV7-2	11	TRBJ2-1	NA	NA	TGTGCCAGCAGCTTATACACGGAGCAGTTCTTC	CASSLYTEQFF
TRBV15	14	TRBJ2-7	NA	few	TGTGCCACCCGTAGAGGGCTCAATGCCTACGAGCAGTACTTC	CATRRGLNAYEQYF
TRBV7-2	13	TRBJ2-7	TRBD1	NA	TGTGCCAGCAGCTTTGGACAGGGTCGATGGCAGTACTTC	CASSFGQGRWQYF
TRBV6-5	15	TRBJ2-1	NA	NA	TGTGCCAGCAGCGACCGGGCGAGCTCCTACAATGAGCAGTTCTTC	CASSDRASSYNEQFF
TRBV6-5	13	TRBJ1-2	NA	NA	TGTGCCAGCAGTTATCCAGGGTTCTATGGCTACACCTTC	CASSYPGFYGYTF
TRBV7-8	16	TRBJ2-7	NA	NA	TGTGCCAGCAGCCACGGGACTGGGCAGAGCTCCTACGAGCAGTACTTC	CASSHGTGQSSYEQYF
TRBV4-1	14	TRBJ2-1	TRBD1	once	TGCGCCAGCAGCCAAGGCGGACAGGGGAATGAGCAGTTCTTC	CASSQGGQGNEQFF
TRBV18	14	TRBJ2-6	NA	NA	TGTGCCAGCACAGTTGAGACTGGGGCCAACGTCCTGACTTTC	CASTVETGANVLTF
TRBV18	14	TRBJ1-4	NA	NA	TGTGCCAGCTCACGTCTTGGCATGGACGAAAAACTGTTTTTT	CASSRLGMDEKLFF
TRBV7-6	15	TRBJ2-7	TRBD2	NA	TGTGCCAGCAGCTTAGAGCTAGCGGCGTCCTACGAGCAGTACTTC	CASSLELAASYEQYF
TRBV7-3	13	TRBJ2-3	NA	once	TGTGCCAGCAGCTTAAGCGACGCAGATACGCAGTATTTT	CASSLSDADTQYF
TRBV5-1	14	TRBJ1-4	TRBD1	NA	TGCGCCAGCAGCCGCGGGACAGATAATGAAAAACTGTTTTTT	CASSRGTDNEKLFF
TRBV7-9	14	TRBJ1-2	TRBD1	few	TGTGCCAGCAGCTCGACAGGGGGCAACTATGGCTACACCTTC	CASSSTGGNYGYTF
TRBV19	13	TRBJ2-7	NA	few	TGTGCCAGTAGTATCGGGAGCTCCTACGAGCAGTACTTC	CASSIGSSYEQYF
TRBV18	15	TRBJ2-6	NA	NA	TGTGCCAGCTCACCTGTGGGCTCTGGGGCCAACGTCCTGACTTTC	CASSPVGSGANVLTF
TRBV13	14	TRBJ2-7	NA	few	TGTGCCAGCAGCATCGACCCAATTAACACCGAGCAGTACTTC	CASSIDPINTEQYF
TRBV4-1	15	TRBJ2-3	TRBD2	NA	TGCGCCAGCAGCCAAGGCGGGAGTGGAACAGATACGCAGTATTTT	CASSQGGSGTDTQYF
TRBV4-3	14	TRBJ1-5	NA	few	TGCGCCAGCAGCCAAGACAGGGAAGGACAGCCCCAGCATTTT	CASSQDREGQPQHF
TRBV30	14	TRBJ2-1	TRBD2	NA	TGTGCCTGGAGTGTTGAGACTGCGGGAGGTGAGCAGTTCTTC	CAWSVETAGGEQFF
TRBV6-5	16	TRBJ2-2	TRBD2	NA	TGTGCCAGCAGTTCTCGACTAGCGGGAGCTGTCGGGGAGCTGTTTTTT	CASSSRLAGAVGELFF
TRBV18	17	TRBJ1-2	NA	NA	TGTGCCAGCTCACCACTTCTCGCCGAATCCTCTAACTATGGCTACACCTTC	CASSPLLAESSNYGYTF
TRBV11-3	16	TRBJ2-2	NA	once	TGTGCCAGCAGCCTCCAGGGCTCGGGGAACACCGGGGAGCTGTTTTTT	CASSLQGSGNTGELFF
TRBV5-1	16	TRBJ2-7	TRBD1	NA	TGCGCCAGCAGCGGGGGCGGACAGGGTTTACCCTACGAGCAGTACTTC	CASSGGGQGLPYEQYF
TRBV28	16	TRBJ1-2	NA	NA	TGTGCCAGCAGTTGGAGAGGGGTATCGCTAAGGGATGGCTACACCTTT	CASSWRGVSLRDGYTF
TRBV6-6	13	TRBJ2-7	TRBD2	NA	TGTGCCAGCAGGTCTAGCGGATCCTACGAGCAGTACTTC	CASRSSGSYEQYF
TRBV10-3	12	TRBJ1-2	TRBD1	NA	TGTGCCACCGGACAGGGCAACTATGGCTACACCTTC	CATGQGNYGYTF
TRBV7-9	14	TRBJ2-6	NA	few	TGTGCCAGCAGCTTGTTTCAGGGGGCCAACGTCCTGACTTTC	CASSLFQGANVLTF
TRBV28	16	TRBJ2-2	TRBD1	NA	TGTGCCAGCAGTTTATATGGACAGGGGCGGGGCGGGGAGCTGTTTTTT	CASSLYGQGRGGELFF
TRBV4-1	17	TRBJ2-5	NA	NA	TGCGCCAGCAGCCCTATGGGGACTTCCCCTGGAGCAGAGACCCAGTACTTC	CASSPMGTSPGAETQYF
TRBV9	16	TRBJ2-7	NA	NA	TGTGCCAGCAGCGTAGCCGGAAGCGCTTCCTCCTACGAGCAGTACTTC	CASSVAGSASSYEQYF
TRBV5-1	14	TRBJ1-1	NA	once	TGCGCCAGCAGCGTAGGAGGCTTGAACACTGAAGCTTTCTTT	CASSVGGLNTEAFF
TRBV5-4	15	TRBJ2-7	TRBD2	NA	TGTGCCAGCAGCGCGACTAGCGGGAGAATCTCCGAGCAGTACTTC	CASSATSGRISEQYF
TRBV28	14	TRBJ1-1	NA	once	TGTGCCAGCAGTTTCCTCAGAGCTAACACTGAAGCTTTCTTT	CASSFLRANTEAFF